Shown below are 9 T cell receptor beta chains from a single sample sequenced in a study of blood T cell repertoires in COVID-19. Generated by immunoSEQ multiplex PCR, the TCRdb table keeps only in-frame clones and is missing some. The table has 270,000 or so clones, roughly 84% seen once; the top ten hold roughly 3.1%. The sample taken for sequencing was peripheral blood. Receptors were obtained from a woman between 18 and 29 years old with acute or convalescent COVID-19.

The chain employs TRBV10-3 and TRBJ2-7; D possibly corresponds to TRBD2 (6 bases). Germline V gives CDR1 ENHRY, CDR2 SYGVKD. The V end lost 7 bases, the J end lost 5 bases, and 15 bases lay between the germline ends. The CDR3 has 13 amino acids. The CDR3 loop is CAIKRALGDEQYF. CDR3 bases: TGTGCCATCAAGCGGGCCCTCGGGGACGAGCAGTACTTC.

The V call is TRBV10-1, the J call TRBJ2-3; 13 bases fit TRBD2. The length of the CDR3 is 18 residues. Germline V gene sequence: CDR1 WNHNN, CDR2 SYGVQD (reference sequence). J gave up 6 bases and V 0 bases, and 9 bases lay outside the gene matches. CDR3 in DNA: TGCGCCAGCAGTGAGTCTTCTTGGACTAGCGGGAGAATCGATACGCAGTATTTT. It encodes CASSESSWTSGRIDTQYF.

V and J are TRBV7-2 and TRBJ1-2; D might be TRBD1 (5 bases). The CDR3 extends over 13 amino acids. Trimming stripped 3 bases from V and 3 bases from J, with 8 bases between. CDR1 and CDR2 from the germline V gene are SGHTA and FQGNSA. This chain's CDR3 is CASSFLGDYGYTF. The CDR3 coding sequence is TGTGCCAGCAGCTTTTTAGGGGACTATGGCTACACCTTC.

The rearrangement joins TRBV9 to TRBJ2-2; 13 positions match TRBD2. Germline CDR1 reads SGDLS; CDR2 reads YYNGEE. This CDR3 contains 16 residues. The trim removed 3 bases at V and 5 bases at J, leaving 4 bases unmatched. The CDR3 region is CASSAGLAGKTGELFF. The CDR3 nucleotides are TGTGCCAGCAGCGCGGGACTAGCGGGAAAAACCGGGGAGCTGTTTTTT.

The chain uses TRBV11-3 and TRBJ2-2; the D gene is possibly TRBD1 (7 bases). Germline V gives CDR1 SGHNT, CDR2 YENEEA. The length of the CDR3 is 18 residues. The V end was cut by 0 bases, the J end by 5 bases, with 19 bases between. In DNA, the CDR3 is TGTGCCAGCAGCTTAGATCAGGGGGGATCATCAGCAACCGGGGAGCTGTTTTTT. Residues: CASSLDQGGSSATGELFF.

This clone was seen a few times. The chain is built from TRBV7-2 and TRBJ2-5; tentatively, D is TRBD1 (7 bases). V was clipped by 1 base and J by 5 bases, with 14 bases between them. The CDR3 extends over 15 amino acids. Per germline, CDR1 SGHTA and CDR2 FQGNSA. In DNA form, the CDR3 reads TGTGCCAGCAGCTTAGTCGTCAGGGGGGACGAGACCCAGTACTTC. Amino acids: CASSLVVRGDETQYF.

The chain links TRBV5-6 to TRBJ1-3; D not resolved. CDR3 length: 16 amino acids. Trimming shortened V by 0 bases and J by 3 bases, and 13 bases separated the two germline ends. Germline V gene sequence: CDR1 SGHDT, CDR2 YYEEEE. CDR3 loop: CASSLDAASYGNTIYF. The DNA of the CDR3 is TGTGCCAGCAGCTTGGATGCAGCGTCGTATGGAAACACCATATATTTT.

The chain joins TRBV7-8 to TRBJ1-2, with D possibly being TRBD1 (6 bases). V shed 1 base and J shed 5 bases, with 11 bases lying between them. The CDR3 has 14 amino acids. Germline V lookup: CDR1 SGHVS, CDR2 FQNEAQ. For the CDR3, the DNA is TGTGCCAGCAGCTTAGACAAACAGGGTTATGGCTACACCTTC. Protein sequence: CASSLDKQGYGYTF.

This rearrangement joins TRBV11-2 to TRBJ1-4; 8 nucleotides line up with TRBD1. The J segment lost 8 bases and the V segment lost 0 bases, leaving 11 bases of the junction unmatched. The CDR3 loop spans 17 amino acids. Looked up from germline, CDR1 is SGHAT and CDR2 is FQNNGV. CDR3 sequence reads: CASSLDRVGTGGEKLFF. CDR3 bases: TGTGCCAGCAGCTTAGATAGGGTCGGGACAGGAGGCGAAAAACTGTTTTTT.